Listed below are T cell receptor beta chains from one sample, sequenced in a study of neoadjuvant nivolumab and ipilimumab in lung cancer. Repertoires were generated with immunoSEQ multiplex PCR, while TCRdb's copy carries only in-frame clones and drops some. The data contain around 19,000 clones, 87% of them singletons. This specimen was peripheral blood, taken before neoadjuvant nivolumab, alone or with ipilimumab. These receptors all stem from an adult with non-small cell lung cancer. The CDR3 runs from the conserved cysteine through the conserved F or W. D genes are given only for firm matches. Not every row has a clone size; where given, it reads once, few, many or a size class.

j_gene | d_gene | v_gene | abundance | CDR3aa | CDR3nt
TRBJ2-5 | . | TRBV7-8 | . | CASSLGTGGETQYF | TGTGCCAGCAGCTTAGGGACCGGCGGGGAGACCCAGTACTTC
TRBJ1-1 | TRBD1 | TRBV30 | . | CAWEQGSTEAFF | TGTGCCTGGGAACAGGGGAGCACTGAAGCTTTCTTT
TRBJ2-3 | TRBD1 | TRBV15 | . | CATSQGVGLGTDTQYF | TGTGCCACCTCGCAGGGGGTAGGGTTAGGCACAGATACGCAGTATTTT
TRBJ2-3 | . | TRBV18 | . | CASFNTLGSSTDTQYF | TGTGCCAGCTTCAACACTCTGGGATCGAGCACAGATACGCAGTATTTT
TRBJ2-5 | TRBD2 | TRBV5-5 | . | CASSWGTSGRGSQETQYF | TGTGCCAGCAGCTGGGGGACTAGCGGGAGGGGGAGCCAAGAGACCCAGTACTTC
TRBJ2-6 | . | TRBV6-5 | once | CASSFPDSSGANVLTF | TGTGCCAGCAGTTTTCCTGACAGCTCTGGGGCCAACGTCCTGACTTTC
TRBJ1-2 | TRBD1 | TRBV9 | . | CASSPPQGRHGYTF | TGTGCCAGCAGCCCACCACAGGGGCGCCATGGCTACACCTTC
TRBJ2-4 | . | TRBV5-1 | . | CASSSQGGENIQYF | TGCGCCAGCAGCTCACAGGGGGGGGAAAACATTCAGTACTTC
TRBJ1-4 | . | TRBV7-9 | . | CASSLMQSPTNEKLFF | TGTGCCAGCAGCTTAATGCAGTCTCCAACTAATGAAAAACTGTTTTTT
TRBJ2-1 | TRBD2 | TRBV18 | . | CASSPNSGRAGEQFF | TGTGCCAGCTCACCGAATAGCGGGAGGGCCGGTGAGCAGTTCTTC
TRBJ2-3 | . | TRBV6-6 | . | CASKAGPATDTQYF | TGTGCCAGCAAGGCAGGGCCAGCCACAGATACGCAGTATTTT
TRBJ1-1 | . | TRBV7-7 | . | CASSLAGDTEAFF | TGTGCTAGCAGCTTAGCGGGGGACACTGAAGCTTTCTTT
TRBJ2-7 | . | TRBV5-6 | . | CASSSGPYEQYF | TGTGCCAGCAGCTCGGGACCTTACGAGCAGTACTTC
TRBJ1-1 | . | TRBV10-3 | . | CAISRTAMNTEAFF | TGTGCCATCAGTAGGACAGCGATGAACACTGAAGCTTTCTTT
TRBJ2-3 | . | TRBV4-2 | . | CASSQDTGGLDTQYF | TGTGCCAGCAGCCAAGATACGGGGGGCCTGGATACGCAGTATTTT
TRBJ1-4 | . | TRBV7-9 | . | CASSYMGDAANEKLFF | TGTGCCAGCAGCTATATGGGGGACGCAGCTAATGAAAAACTGTTTTTT
TRBJ2-7 | TRBD1 | TRBV7-9 | once | CASSRMGQGADEQYF | TGTGCCAGCAGCCGGATGGGACAGGGGGCTGACGAGCAGTACTTC
TRBJ2-1 | . | TRBV29-1 | . | CSVGSSSPSSYNEQFF | TGCAGCGTTGGGTCTTCGTCCCCGTCCTCCTACAATGAGCAGTTCTTC
TRBJ1-2 | . | TRBV6-5 | . | CASSRATDGYTF | TGTGCCAGCTCCAGGGCTACTGATGGCTACACCTTC
TRBJ2-7 | TRBD2 | TRBV11-2 | few | CASSYSGTSGSEQYF | TGTGCCAGCAGCTACTCCGGGACTAGCGGGAGCGAGCAGTACTTC
TRBJ1-1 | . | TRBV27 | . | CASSLLAEGTEAFF | TGTGCCAGCAGTCTATTGGCGGAGGGGACTGAAGCTTTCTTT
TRBJ1-2 | . | TRBV6-1 | . | CASETGTPRNYGYTF | TGTGCCAGCGAGACCGGGACGCCGCGTAACTATGGCTACACCTTC